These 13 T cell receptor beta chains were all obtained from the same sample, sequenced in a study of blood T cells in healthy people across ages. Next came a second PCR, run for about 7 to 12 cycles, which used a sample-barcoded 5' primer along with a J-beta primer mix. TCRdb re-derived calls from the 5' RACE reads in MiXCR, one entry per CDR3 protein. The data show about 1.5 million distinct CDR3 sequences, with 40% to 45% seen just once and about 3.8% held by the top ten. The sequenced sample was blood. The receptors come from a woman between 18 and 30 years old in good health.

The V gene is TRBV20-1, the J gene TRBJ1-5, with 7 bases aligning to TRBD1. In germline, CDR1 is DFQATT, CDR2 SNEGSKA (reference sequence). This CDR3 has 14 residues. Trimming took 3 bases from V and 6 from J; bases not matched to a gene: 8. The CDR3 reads CSARDYRGSQPQHF. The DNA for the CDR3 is TGCAGTGCTAGGGACTACAGGGGATCTCAGCCCCAGCATTTT.

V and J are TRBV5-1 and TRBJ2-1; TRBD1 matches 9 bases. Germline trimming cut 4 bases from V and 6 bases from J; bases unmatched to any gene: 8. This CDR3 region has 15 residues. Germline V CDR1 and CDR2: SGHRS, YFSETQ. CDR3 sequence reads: CASSPRAGQGNEQFF. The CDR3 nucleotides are TGCGCCAGCAGCCCCAGGGCGGGACAGGGCAATGAGCAGTTCTTC. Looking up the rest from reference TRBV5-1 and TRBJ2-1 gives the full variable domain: KAGVTQTPRYLIKTRGQQVTLSCSPISGHRSVSWYQQTPGQGLQFLFEYFSETQRNKGNFPGRFSGRQFSNSRSEMNVSTLELGDSALYLCASSPRAGQGNEQFFGPGTRLTVL.

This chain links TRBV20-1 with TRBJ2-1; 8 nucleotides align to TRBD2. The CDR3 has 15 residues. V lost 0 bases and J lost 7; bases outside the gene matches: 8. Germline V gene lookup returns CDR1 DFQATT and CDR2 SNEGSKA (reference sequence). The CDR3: CSAREEGGGTNEQFF. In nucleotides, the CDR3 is TGCAGTGCTAGAGAGGAGGGCGGGGGGACGAATGAGCAGTTCTTC.

The CDR3 sequence is CASSLVRPLDGYTF. CDR3 nucleotides: TGCGCCAGCAGCTTGGTACGACCCTTAGATGGCTACACCTTC. V usage is TRBV5-1 and J usage is TRBJ1-2; D remains ambiguous. The germline V gene has CDR1 SGHRS and CDR2 YFSETQ. With 0 bases removed from V and 6 bases from J, the gap between germline ends came to 12 bases. This CDR3 has 14 residues.

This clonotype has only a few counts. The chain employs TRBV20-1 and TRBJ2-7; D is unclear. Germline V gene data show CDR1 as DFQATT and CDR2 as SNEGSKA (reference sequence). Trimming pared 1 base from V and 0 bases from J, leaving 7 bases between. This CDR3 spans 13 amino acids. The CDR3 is CSARGVPSYEQYF. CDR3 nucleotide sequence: TGCAGTGCTAGAGGCGTTCCCTCCTACGAGCAGTACTTC.

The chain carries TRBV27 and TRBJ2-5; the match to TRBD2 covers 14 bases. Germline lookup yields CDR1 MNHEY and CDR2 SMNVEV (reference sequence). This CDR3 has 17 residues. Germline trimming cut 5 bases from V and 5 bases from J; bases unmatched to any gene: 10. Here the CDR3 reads CASSLLPGLAGEETQYF. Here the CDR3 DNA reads TGTGCCAGCAGTCTCCTTCCGGGACTAGCGGGAGAGGAGACCCAGTACTTC.

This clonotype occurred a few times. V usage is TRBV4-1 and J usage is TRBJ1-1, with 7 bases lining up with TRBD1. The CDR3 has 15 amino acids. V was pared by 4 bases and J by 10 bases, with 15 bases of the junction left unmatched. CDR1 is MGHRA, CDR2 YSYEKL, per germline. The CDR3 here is CASSRENDGQEGAFF. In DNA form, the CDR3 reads TGCGCCAGCAGCCGGGAAAACGACGGACAGGAGGGAGCTTTCTTT.

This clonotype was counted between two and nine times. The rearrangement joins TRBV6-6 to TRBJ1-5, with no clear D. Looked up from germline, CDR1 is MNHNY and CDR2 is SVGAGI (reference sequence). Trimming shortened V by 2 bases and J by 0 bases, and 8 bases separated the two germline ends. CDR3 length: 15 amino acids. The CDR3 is CASSYEEYSNQPQHF. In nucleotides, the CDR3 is TGTGCCAGCAGTTACGAGGAATATAGCAATCAGCCCCAGCATTTT.

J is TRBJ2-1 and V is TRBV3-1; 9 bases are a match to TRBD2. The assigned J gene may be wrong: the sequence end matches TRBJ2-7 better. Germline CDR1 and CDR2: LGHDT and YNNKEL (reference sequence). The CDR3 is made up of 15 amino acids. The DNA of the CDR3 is TGTGCCAGCAGGTCTGCGGGAGGGTCCTACAATGAGCAGTACTTC. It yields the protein CASRSAGGSYNEQYF.

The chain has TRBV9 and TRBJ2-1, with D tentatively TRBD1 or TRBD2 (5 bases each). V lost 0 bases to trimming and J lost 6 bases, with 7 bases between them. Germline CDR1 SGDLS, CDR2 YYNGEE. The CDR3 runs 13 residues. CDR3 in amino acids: CASSVAGPNEQFF. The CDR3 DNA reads TGTGCCAGCAGCGTAGCGGGGCCCAATGAGCAGTTCTTC.

The CDR3 here is CASSQVGTGDYGYTF. CDR3 DNA sequence: TGCGCCAGCAGCCAAGTGGGGACAGGGGACTATGGCTACACCTTC. The chain employs TRBV4-1 and TRBJ1-2, with 10 nucleotides matching TRBD1. This CDR3 has 15 residues. V trimming: 1 base; J trimming: 3 bases; junction bases outside the gene matches: 2. The germline V gene encodes CDR1 MGHRA and CDR2 YSYEKL.

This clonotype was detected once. The CDR3 region has the DNA TGTGCCAGCAGTGTGAGACAGGGTGTTTACGAGCAGTACTTC. Its translation: CASSVRQGVYEQYF. The rearrangement joins TRBV27 to TRBJ2-5, with 7 bases lining up with TRBD1. Judging by the DNA end, TRBJ2-7 fits better; the J call may be wrong. The CDR3 is made up of 14 amino acids. Germline assignment: CDR1 MNHEY and CDR2 SMNVEV (reference sequence).

The CDR3 nucleotides read TGCGCCAGCAGCGCGTTCACAGGGGCGCTAGCCAAAAACATTCAGTACTTC. This codes for CASSAFTGALAKNIQYF. The gene calls are TRBV5-1 and TRBJ2-4; 7 positions agree with TRBD1. In germline, CDR1 is SGHRS, CDR2 YFSETQ. The J segment lost 0 bases and the V segment lost 4 bases, leaving 10 bases of the junction unmatched. This CDR3 has 17 amino acids.